These T cell receptor beta chains were read from a single sample in a study of vaccination effects on CD4 cells after COVID-19. Their cognate antigens are unknown. Assay used: immunoSEQ multiplex PCR; TCRdb lists only in-frame clones, some missing. The sample includes 30,000 to 40,000 clones, approximately 84% of them seen just once. The source material was CD4+ T cells from PBMCs cultured with HCoV-NL63 spike peptides, sampled after COVID-19 vaccination. All receptors derive from a human donor who received a COVID-19 vaccine. Some clones in this sample may be carry-over from other donors' samples. Each CDR3 is given without its conserved first and last residue. Each record gives: clone size, J gene, V gene, CDR3 protein. Not every row has a clone size; where given, it reads once, few, many or a size class.

>NA|TRBJ2-6|TRBV7-3
ASSTLGSGANVLT
>NA|TRBJ2-4|TRBV7-9
AQLQAPGRRAGAKNIQY
>NA|TRBJ1-6|TRBV6-4
ASRQGFDNSPLH
>NA|TRBJ1-1|TRBV10-3
AISEYRDTNTEAF
>few|TRBJ1-1|TRBV10-1
ASSASVNTEAF
>NA|TRBJ1-2|TRBV12-3/TRBV12-4
ASSLIQARGYT
>once|TRBJ2-5|TRBV15
ATSSLERDRGTETQY
>NA|TRBJ2-4|TRBV19
ASGGDNLLVQY
>NA|TRBJ1-1|TRBV10-3
ASANTLNTEAF
>NA|TRBJ2-5|TRBV2
ASSEGTSGGSETQY
>NA|TRBJ2-3|TRBV28
ASSFAYPGDTQY
>once|TRBJ2-5|TRBV18
ASSPRHLQGQETQY
>NA|TRBJ1-3|TRBV6-5
ASGKGASGNTIY
>NA|TRBJ1-5|TRBV6-5
ASIRQGNRPQH
>NA|TRBJ2-3|TRBV5-1
ASSLPSGGGADTQY
>NA|TRBJ2-3|TRBV5-6
ASSFRPGLAGAGLDTQY
>few|TRBJ1-1|TRBV7-3
ASSRDRNTEAF
>NA|TRBJ1-2|TRBV4-1
ASSQRYGGTNYGYT
>few|TRBJ1-2|TRBV7-9
ASSLFSGGGGGGYT
>NA|TRBJ2-1|TRBV6-5
ASIQRDRSYNEQF
>NA|TRBJ2-1|TRBV4-3
ASSLQSGDEQF
>NA|TRBJ1-1|TRBV25-1
ASSFNWGTEAF
>once|TRBJ1-2|TRBV9
ASSSQGFGYT
>NA|TRBJ1-1|TRBV6-6
ASSYRTGVSNTEAF
>NA|TRBJ2-1|TRBV9
ASSAGLAGGPYNEQF
>NA|TRBJ1-5|TRBV11-2
ASSLLGQPQH
>NA|TRBJ2-3|TRBV4-3
ASSQERAGGLGTDTQY
>NA|TRBJ1-1|TRBV12-3/TRBV12-4
AVTRQGRTEAF
>NA|TRBJ1-1|TRBV6-5
ASSYSTITNTEAF
>once|TRBJ1-4|TRBV14
ASSQDPVGTPNEKLF
>few|TRBJ2-5|TRBV19
ASSENRGETQY
>once|TRBJ1-2|TRBV24-1
ATSDSRQGPIGYT
>NA|TRBJ1-2|TRBV5-8
ASSAGTARIYGYT
>NA|TRBJ2-5|TRBV29-1
SLRDRLGETQY
>NA|TRBJ2-5|TRBV5-1
ASSYRAGTGAQETQY
>NA|TRBJ1-4|TRBV4-2
ASSQDRSDYDEKLF
>NA|TRBJ2-3|TRBV7-2
ASSPDTDTQY
>NA|TRBJ2-3|TRBV10-3
AISEGANTQY
>NA|TRBJ2-5|TRBV7-8
ASSTGLRETQY
>NA|TRBJ2-1|TRBV6-4
ASRDRGNEQF
>NA|TRBJ1-2|TRBV4-3
ASSQEQGNYGYT
>NA|TRBJ2-3|TRBV27
ASGYRVTDTQY
>NA|TRBJ1-2|TRBV19
ASSKATTNYGYT
>NA|TRBJ1-1|TRBV10-3
AIRTGVNTEAF
>few|TRBJ2-1|TRBV5-5
ASSLTVNEQF
>NA|TRBJ1-1|TRBV7-9
ASSLDWGQGAGTEAF
>NA|TRBJ2-3|TRBV5-1
ASSLEGGRDTQY
>NA|TRBJ1-1|TRBV7-3
ASSLRWDRVNTEAF
>NA|TRBJ1-4|TRBV30
AWGSQGRREKLF
>NA|TRBJ2-5|TRBV4-3
ASSQELGAETQY
>NA|TRBJ1-5|TRBV21-1
ASSVRNSMTILPHQPQH
>NA|TRBJ2-1|TRBV3-1/TRBV3-2
ASSQWSPNEQF
>NA|TRBJ2-3|TRBV28
ATKRGGTDTQY
>NA|TRBJ1-4|TRBV5-1
ASSLLPNEKLF